A single sample is the source of the 22 T cell receptor beta chains below, sequenced in a study of shared clonotypes between healthy human individuals. The table came from immunoSEQ multiplex PCR; TCRdb's copy has only in-frame clones and leaves some out. The data contain about 1.1 million clones, around 78% of them singletons. Specimen: memory CD4+ T cells from PBMCs. Indicated subset: CD45RA-negative fraction. All receptors derive from a man younger than 30 in good health. Some clones in this sample may be carry-over from other donors' samples.

V and J are TRBV28 and TRBJ2-2; 10 positions agree with TRBD2. The J segment lost 6 bases and the V segment lost 5 bases, leaving 3 bases of the junction unmatched. The CDR3 covers 14 residues. CDR1 MDHEN and CDR2 SYDVKM come from the germline V gene. In DNA form, the CDR3 reads TGTGCCAGCAGTCCCACTAGCGGGGCCGGGGAGCTGTTTTTT. The encoded protein is CASSPTSGAGELFF. Combining the CDR3 with reference TRBV28 and TRBJ2-2 gives the whole variable domain DVKVTQSSRYLVKRTGEKVFLECVQDMDHENMFWYRQDPGLGLRLIYFSYDVKMKEKGDIPEGYSVSREKKERFSLILESASTNQTSMYLCASSPTSGAGELFFGEGSRLTVL.

V gene TRBV11-2 combines with J gene TRBJ2-7, with D unclear. The ends were cut back, 0 bases at V and 2 bases at J, with 8 bases in the middle. The CDR3 loop spans 14 amino acids. The germline CDR1 and CDR2 sequences are SGHAT and FQNNGV. The DNA for the CDR3 is TGTGCCAGCAGCTTAGATATCGGAGCCTACGAGCAGTACTTC. Its protein product is CASSLDIGAYEQYF.

The rearrangement joins TRBV7-8 to TRBJ2-2, with D perhaps assigned TRBD1 or TRBD2 (6 bases each). CDR3 size: 15 residues. Trimming stripped 5 bases from V and 4 bases from J, with 14 bases between. Per germline, CDR1 SGHVS and CDR2 FQNEAQ. The CDR3 sequence is CASSPPGARTGELFF. The CDR3 DNA follows: TGTGCCAGCAGCCCGCCGGGGGCGCGCACCGGGGAGCTGTTTTTT.

The chain carries TRBV28 and TRBJ1-2; no firm D call. The V end lost 7 bases, the J end lost 7 bases, and 13 bases lay between the germline ends. CDR1 and CDR2 from the germline V gene are MDHEN and SYDVKM. There are 12 residues in the CDR3. The CDR3 DNA reads TGTGCCAGCACCCTTGAGGGATTTGGCTACACCTTC. This sequence encodes CASTLEGFGYTF.

This rearrangement joins TRBV5-6 to TRBJ1-4, with D tentatively TRBD1 (5 bases). Germline-derived CDR1 and CDR2 are SGHDT and YYEEEE. This CDR3 comprises 17 residues. With 2 bases removed from V and 2 bases from J, the gap between germline ends came to 16 bases. This chain's CDR3 is CASSFRQEGLTNEKLFF. CDR3 in DNA: TGTGCCAGCAGCTTTCGGCAGGAGGGGCTGACTAATGAAAAACTGTTTTTT.

The chain carries TRBV5-4 and TRBJ2-6; tentatively, D is TRBD2 (5 bases). V lost 4 bases to trimming and J lost 5 bases, with 10 bases between them. Germline V gene lookup returns CDR1 SGHNT and CDR2 YYREEE (reference sequence). The CDR3 is 14 amino acids. The CDR3 region has the DNA TGTGCCAGCAGCACGCCGACTAGGGCCAACGTCCTGACTTTC. Translated, it gives CASSTPTRANVLTF.

Many counts were recorded for this clone. J is TRBJ2-2 and V is TRBV7-6; 8 positions agree with TRBD1. Losses at the gene ends were 1 base for V and 6 bases for J; bases not matched to a gene: 7. Germline assignment: CDR1 SGHVS and CDR2 FNYEAQ. This CDR3 contains 16 residues. The CDR3 DNA is TGTGCCAGCAGCTTAGGACAGGGGATGTCCGCCGGGGAGCTGTTTTTT. Amino acid sequence: CASSLGQGMSAGELFF.

V is TRBV5-1 and J is TRBJ2-1; D gene unclear. V lost 4 bases, J lost 1 base, and 6 bases lay in between. The germline CDR1 and CDR2 sequences are SGHRS and YFSETQ. The CDR3 is made up of 13 amino acids. The CDR3 protein is CASSPGSYNEQFF. In nucleotides, the CDR3 is TGCGCCAGCAGCCCTGGATCCTACAATGAGCAGTTCTTC.

J is TRBJ2-5 and V is TRBV5-1, with D possibly matching TRBD1 (6 bases). CDR3 size: 14 residues. The germline gives CDR1 SGHRS, CDR2 YFSETQ. Between the trimmed V and J ends, which lost 3 bases and 2 bases, there was a span of 11 bases. This CDR3 reads CASSWTATQETQYF. The CDR3 DNA reads as TGCGCCAGCAGCTGGACAGCCACTCAAGAGACCCAGTACTTC.

J is TRBJ1-2 and V is TRBV4-3; D remains ambiguous. The CDR3 has 19 residues. Germline loops: CDR1 LGHNA, CDR2 YSLEER. V shed 0 bases and J shed 4 bases, with 24 bases lying between them. In DNA, the CDR3 is TGCGCCAGCAGCCAAGATGCGAGGAGCGGAGTCCCCCCTGGCTATGGCTACACCTTC. Encoded protein: CASSQDARSGVPPGYGYTF.

This clone turned up a few times. This chain connects TRBV11-2 to TRBJ1-2; D uncertain. Germline V lookup: CDR1 SGHAT, CDR2 FQNNGV. Trimming stripped 5 bases from V and 7 bases from J, with 17 bases between. This CDR3 contains 14 residues. The CDR3 DNA reads TGTGCCAGCAGCACCCCTTCGGAGGGTAGTGGCTACACCTTC. Translated: CASSTPSEGSGYTF.

The V gene is TRBV5-1, the J gene TRBJ2-5; no definite D call. This CDR3 spans 14 amino acids. The germline gives CDR1 SGHRS, CDR2 YFSETQ. V lost 0 bases, J lost 3 bases, and 9 bases lay in between. CDR3 residues: CASSLDTDEETQYF. In nucleotides, the CDR3 is TGCGCCAGCAGCTTGGATACAGATGAAGAGACCCAGTACTTC. Full variable domain (missing parts from reference TRBV5-1 and TRBJ2-5): KAGVTQTPRYLIKTRGQQVTLSCSPISGHRSVSWYQQTPGQGLQFLFEYFSETQRNKGNFPGRFSGRQFSNSRSEMNVSTLELGDSALYLCASSLDTDEETQYFGPGTRLLVL.

This sequence joins TRBV5-4 and TRBJ2-4, with 8 bases fitting TRBD1. Germline V gives CDR1 SGHNT, CDR2 YYREEE (reference sequence). There are 17 residues in the CDR3. Unmatched junction bases numbered 7, after V lost 2 bases and J lost 0 bases. CDR3 in amino acids: CASSFAGQGLAKNIQYF. The CDR3 DNA reads as TGTGCCAGCAGCTTCGCTGGACAGGGACTAGCCAAAAACATTCAGTACTTC.

The V and J genes are TRBV10-3 and TRBJ2-7; D unresolved. Trimming pared 0 bases from V and 1 base from J, leaving 10 bases between. The CDR3 is 15 amino acids. The germline V gene has CDR1 ENHRY and CDR2 SYGVKD. The CDR3 nucleotides are TGTGCCATCAGTGAGTCCGCAGGTTCGTCCTACGAGCAGTACTTC. It is translated as CAISESAGSSYEQYF.

This rearrangement joins TRBV18 to TRBJ2-7; D is possibly TRBD1 (6 bases). The V gene lost 3 bases and the J gene lost 9 bases, with 18 bases spanning the gap. The CDR3 loop spans 14 amino acids. In germline, CDR1 is KGHSH, CDR2 LQKENI. The CDR3 DNA reads TGTGCCAGCTCACCGAGGGACACATCAAGGGCGCAGTACTTC. Amino acid sequence: CASSPRDTSRAQYF.

The gene calls are TRBV19 and TRBJ2-5, with D possibly being TRBD2 (5 bases). The CDR3 contains 14 residues. CDR1 and CDR2 from the germline V gene are LNHDA and SQIVND (reference sequence). V lost 6 bases and J 7 bases, leaving 18 bases between the germline ends. The CDR3 region has the DNA TGTGCCAGTAGGAACGACCCCACGGCGGGGACCCAGTACTTC. This gives the protein CASRNDPTAGTQYF.

This clone was detected only once. J is TRBJ1-4 and V is TRBV4-1; possible D gene TRBD1, 6 bases. CDR1 is MGHRA, CDR2 YSYEKL, per germline. The V end was cut by 1 base, the J end by 4 bases, with 10 bases between. CDR3 size: 15 residues. CDR3 nucleotide sequence: TGCGCCAGCAGCCAAGGGACAGCGAATAATGAAAAACTGTTTTTT. This sequence encodes CASSQGTANNEKLFF.

This CDR3 reads CASSGGRRRGSYNEQFF. In DNA form, the CDR3 reads TGCGCCAGCAGCGGGGGGCGCCGTCGGGGCTCCTACAATGAGCAGTTCTTC. The chain links TRBV5-1 to TRBJ2-1; D could derive from TRBD1 or TRBD2 (6 bases each). The CDR3 is 17 amino acids. Trimming took 4 bases from V and 0 from J, leaving 17 bases between them. Germline values: CDR1 SGHRS, CDR2 YFSETQ.

The chain links TRBV18 to TRBJ2-7; tentative D call: TRBD1 (5 bases). V lost 6 bases and J 2 bases, leaving 17 bases between the germline ends. Germline lookup yields CDR1 KGHSH and CDR2 LQKENI. The CDR3 covers 15 residues. CDR3 sequence (DNA): TGTGCCAGCTCTACCCTGCAGGGTCTGCCCTACGAGCAGTACTTC. This sequence encodes CASSTLQGLPYEQYF.

CDR3 sequence (DNA): TGCGCCATAGGGGGACAGAAGTCAGACCAGTTCTTC. This sequence encodes CAIGGQKSDQFF. The chain is built from TRBV10-1 and TRBJ2-1; 7 positions agree with TRBD1. This CDR3 has 12 amino acids. V trimming: 10 bases; J trimming: 13 bases; junction bases outside the gene matches: 13. Per the germline V gene, CDR1 is WNHNN and CDR2 is SYGVQD (reference sequence).

This chain connects TRBV27 to TRBJ2-1; 8 bases match TRBD2. Germline CDR1 MNHEY, CDR2 SMNVEV (reference sequence). The CDR3 contains 16 residues. V dropped 10 bases and J dropped 6; count of bases not matched to a gene: 17. The CDR3 bases are TGTGCCACCGGGGACCCCAGTGGCGGGAGGAGCAATGAGCAGTTCTTC. Translating gives CATGDPSGGRSNEQFF.

V gene TRBV7-9 combines with J gene TRBJ2-5; TRBD1 agrees at 10 bases. The CDR3 has 16 amino acids. The V gene's germline CDR1 is SEHNR and CDR2 FQNEAQ (reference sequence). Losses at the gene ends were 5 bases for V and 0 bases for J; bases not matched to a gene: 6. The CDR3 loop is CASSRRDRGYQETQYF. The CDR3 DNA is TGTGCCAGCAGCCGTCGGGACAGGGGATACCAAGAGACCCAGTACTTC.